A selection of T cell receptor beta chains follows, all from one sample in a study of cytomegalovirus exposure and HLA in healthy donors. The assay was immunoSEQ multiplex PCR, and TCRdb's table has in-frame clones only and misses some. This sample has over 100,000 clones, with approximately 76% found just once. Sample: PBMCs. These receptors all come from a man aged 40-49 years in good health and CMV-seronegative. CDR3s include the opening cysteine and the closing phenylalanine or tryptophan. A D gene is named only where the DNA matches it firmly. Expanded clones are given a class, and other clones once, few, many or no size at all.

CDR3 protein,CDR3 DNA,clone size,J gene,V gene,D gene
CASSLGQGQPQHF,TGTGCTAGCAGCTTAGGCCAGGGACAGCCCCAGCATTTT,once,TRBJ1-5,TRBV7-7,-
CSVDGRGSYNEQFF,TGCAGCGTTGACGGCAGGGGCTCGTACAATGAGCAGTTCTTC,-,TRBJ2-1,TRBV29-1,-
CASSRDGGTDTQYF,TGCGCCAGCAGCAGGGACGGGGGGACAGATACGCAGTATTTT,-,TRBJ2-3,TRBV5-1,TRBD2
CASSDPVGGTTYEQYF,TGTGCCAGCAGTGACCCAGTAGGAGGGACTACCTACGAGCAGTACTTC,once,TRBJ2-7,TRBV25-1,TRBD2
CASSFGQVLGALHF,TGTGCCAGCAGCTTTGGACAGGTCCTCGGGGCCCTCCACTTT,-,TRBJ1-6,TRBV7-9,TRBD1
CASSPQTLAGAQFF,TGTGCCAGCAGCCCCCAAACGCTTGCGGGGGCCCAGTTCTTC,-,TRBJ2-1,TRBV7-2,-
CASQDSRNQPQHF,TGTGCCAGTCAGGACTCCCGCAATCAGCCCCAGCATTTT,few,TRBJ1-5,TRBV19,-
CASSSAYGGGRGYTF,TGTGCCAGCAGCTCCGCTTATGGGGGCGGGCGCGGCTACACCTTC,-,TRBJ1-2,TRBV7-9,-
CASSLYAGENIQYF,TGTGCCAGCAGTTTATATGCGGGGGAAAACATTCAGTACTTC,once,TRBJ2-4,TRBV28,TRBD2
CSAKGQFTDTQYF,TGCAGCGCGAAGGGACAGTTCACAGATACGCAGTATTTT,-,TRBJ2-3,TRBV29-1,TRBD1
CASSSTPGLAGEETQYF,TGTGCCAGCAGCTCAACTCCGGGACTAGCGGGGGAAGAGACCCAGTACTTC,-,TRBJ2-5,TRBV7-2,TRBD2
CASSQDLGDYEQYF,TGCGCCAGCAGCCAAGATCTGGGCGACTACGAGCAGTACTTC,-,TRBJ2-7,TRBV4-3,-
CASSLRVPEVYEQYF,TGCGCCAGCAGCCTCCGGGTCCCGGAAGTTTACGAGCAGTACTTC,-,TRBJ2-7,TRBV5-1,-
CASSPGTWSNQPQHF,TGTGCCAGCAGCCCGGGGACATGGAGCAATCAGCCCCAGCATTTT,-,TRBJ1-5,TRBV7-2,-
CASSSSLLPTEAFF,TGTGCCAGCAGCTCGTCCCTCCTCCCCACTGAAGCTTTCTTT,-,TRBJ1-1,TRBV7-9,-
CASSLATTGAYEQYF,TGTGCCAGCAGCTTGGCAACGACAGGGGCCTACGAGCAGTACTTC,-,TRBJ2-7,TRBV5-4,TRBD1
CASTPSGGRNEKLFF,TGTGCCAGCACCCCCTCAGGGGGAAGAAACGAAAAACTGTTTTTT,few,TRBJ1-4,TRBV18,TRBD1
CASSSQRYEQYF,TGTGCCAGCAGCTCACAACGCTACGAGCAGTACTTC,-,TRBJ2-7,TRBV7-9,-
CASSQDLVGAGSISPLHF,TGTGCCAGCAGCCAAGATTTAGTTGGTGCAGGAAGCATTTCACCCCTCCACTTT,once,TRBJ1-6,TRBV4-2,-
CASSGAGGFNEQYF,TGTGCCAGCAGCGGGGCAGGGGGCTTCAACGAGCAGTACTTC,-,TRBJ2-7,TRBV9,TRBD1
CASSLLGSSNQPQHF,TGCGCCAGCAGTCTACTAGGGTCCAGCAATCAGCCCCAGCATTTT,-,TRBJ1-5,TRBV4-1,-
CASSLGQGGWQPQHF,TGTGCCAGCAGCTTAGGGCAGGGGGGTTGGCAGCCCCAGCATTTT,-,TRBJ1-5,TRBV7-9,TRBD1
CAISAAGDGYTF,TGTGCCATCAGTGCAGCGGGAGATGGCTACACCTTC,-,TRBJ1-2,TRBV10-3,-
CASSTRDIHWEQYF,TGTGCCAGCAGCACCCGGGACATCCATTGGGAGCAGTACTTC,-,TRBJ2-7,TRBV11-1,-
CASSLGDRGYEQYF,TGTGCCAGCAGTTTAGGGGACAGAGGGTACGAGCAGTACTTC,-,TRBJ2-7,TRBV27,TRBD1
CASSAYAGVKNNEQFF,TGTGCCAGCAGCGCCTATGCCGGGGTTAAGAACAATGAGCAGTTCTTC,-,TRBJ2-1,TRBV7-3,-
CASSFRYRVDEKLFF,TGTGCCAGCAGTTTTCGTTACAGGGTGGATGAAAAACTGTTTTTT,-,TRBJ1-4,TRBV6-5,-
CASSPLEARGQETQYF,TGCGCCAGCAGCCCACTTGAGGCCCGGGGGCAAGAGACCCAGTACTTC,-,TRBJ2-5,TRBV4-1,-
CASSLGYQRGPSYEQYF,TGTGCCAGCAGCTTAGGGTATCAGCGGGGGCCCTCCTACGAGCAGTACTTC,-,TRBJ2-7,TRBV7-2,TRBD2
CASSVVSEGGTQYF,TGTGCCAGCAGCGTAGTTTCGGAGGGCGGGACCCAGTACTTC,few,TRBJ2-5,TRBV9,-
CASRLGGGYGYTF,TGCGCCAGCAGGCTTGGGGGGGGCTATGGCTACACCTTC,-,TRBJ1-2,TRBV5-1,-
CASSLLRGYEQYF,TGTGCCAGCAGCCTCCTCAGGGGCTACGAGCAGTACTTC,once,TRBJ2-7,TRBV7-6,-
CASSEMGQAGSPLHF,TGTGCCAGCAGTGAAATGGGTCAGGCGGGCTCACCCCTCCACTTT,once,TRBJ1-6,TRBV6-1,-
CATSSRTVYGYTF,TGTGCCACCAGCAGCCGGACAGTATATGGCTACACCTTC,few,TRBJ1-2,TRBV15,-
CASTQGVNEQFF,TGTGCCAGCACCCAGGGGGTAAATGAGCAGTTCTTC,-,TRBJ2-1,TRBV7-2,TRBD1
CASSSGRGISHEQFF,TGTGCCAGCAGCTCCGGACGGGGAATAAGCCATGAGCAGTTCTTC,-,TRBJ2-1,TRBV7-6,-
CASSTRDRAIYEQYF,TGTGCCAGCAGCACCCGGGACAGAGCCATCTACGAGCAGTACTTC,-,TRBJ2-7,TRBV7-2,TRBD1
CASSLTVTNEKLFF,TGTGCCAGCAGCTTGACAGTCACTAATGAAAAACTGTTTTTT,-,TRBJ1-4,TRBV7-8,-
CASSEVRGAKGYTF,TGTGCCAGCAGTGAAGTCCGGGGGGCGAAGGGCTACACCTTC,-,TRBJ1-2,TRBV6-1,-
CASSLGGTEQQYF,TGTGCCAGCAGCTTAGGTGGGACAGAACAGCAGTACTTC,few,TRBJ2-7,TRBV7-9,TRBD1
CASSLLRGLSSYNSPLHF,TGTGCCAGCAGTTTATTGCGGGGGCTGAGCTCCTATAATTCACCCCTCCACTTT,-,TRBJ1-6,TRBV27,-
CASSVGSSNEQFF,TGTGCCAGCAGCGTAGGGTCCAGCAATGAGCAGTTCTTC,-,TRBJ2-1,TRBV9,-
CASSTPGGWETQYF,TGTGCCAGCAGTACACCGGGGGGGTGGGAGACCCAGTACTTC,-,TRBJ2-5,TRBV6-5,TRBD2
CAISEGTGKGNTEAFF,TGTGCCATCAGTGAAGGGACAGGGAAAGGGAACACTGAAGCTTTCTTT,-,TRBJ1-1,TRBV10-3,TRBD1
CAWSGTVRETQYF,TGTGCCTGGAGTGGCACGGTACGAGAGACCCAGTACTTC,-,TRBJ2-5,TRBV30,-
CASSPWGGSVQETQYF,TGTGCCAGCAGTCCCTGGGGGGGGTCGGTACAAGAGACCCAGTACTTC,-,TRBJ2-5,TRBV27,TRBD2
CASTLTGGRNGYTF,TGCGCCAGCACCCTGACAGGGGGACGGAATGGCTACACCTTC,-,TRBJ1-2,TRBV4-1,TRBD1
CSAYTIGTQYF,TGCAGTGCCTACACTATCGGGACCCAGTACTTC,-,TRBJ2-5,TRBV20-1,-
CASSQDHLVAGEAFF,TGCGCCAGCAGCCAAGATCACTTGGTCGCGGGAGAAGCTTTCTTT,-,TRBJ1-1,TRBV4-1,-
CASSQLGGFAFF,TGTGCCAGCAGTCAATTGGGAGGGTTTGCTTTCTTT,-,TRBJ1-1,TRBV2,-
CASSWAGTGNYGYTF,TGTGCCAGCAGTTGGGCGGGGACGGGTAACTATGGCTACACCTTC,few,TRBJ1-2,TRBV27,-